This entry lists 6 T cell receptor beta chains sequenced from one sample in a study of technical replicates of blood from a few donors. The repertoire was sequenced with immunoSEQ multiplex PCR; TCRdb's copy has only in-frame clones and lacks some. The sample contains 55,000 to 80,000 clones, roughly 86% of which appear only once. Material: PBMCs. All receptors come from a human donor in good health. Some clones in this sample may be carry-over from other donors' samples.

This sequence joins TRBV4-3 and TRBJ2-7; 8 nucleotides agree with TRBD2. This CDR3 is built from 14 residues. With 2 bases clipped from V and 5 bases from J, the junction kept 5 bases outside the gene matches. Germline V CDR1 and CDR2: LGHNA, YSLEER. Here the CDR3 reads CASSQSGSFDEQYF. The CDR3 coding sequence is TGCGCCAGCAGCCAAAGCGGGAGTTTTGACGAGCAGTACTTC.

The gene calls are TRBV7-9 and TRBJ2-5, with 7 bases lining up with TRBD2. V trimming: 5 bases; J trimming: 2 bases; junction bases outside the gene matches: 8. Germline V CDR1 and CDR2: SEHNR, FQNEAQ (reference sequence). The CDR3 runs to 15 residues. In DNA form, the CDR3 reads TGTGCCAGCAGCCCCCGGGCTAGCGGACAAGAGACCCAGTACTTC. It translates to CASSPRASGQETQYF.

The CDR3 reads CASSLNRAGAGTEAFF. The CDR3, as DNA: TGTGCCAGCAGCTTAAATAGGGCAGGGGCCGGAACTGAAGCTTTCTTT. The chain carries TRBV7-3 and TRBJ1-1, with TRBD1 as a possible D gene (6 bases). Trimming took off 1 base at V and 5 bases at J, with 17 bases between the two ends. Looked up from germline, CDR1 is SGHTA and CDR2 is FQGTGA. The length of the CDR3 is 16 residues. The entire variable domain, with the rest obtained from reference TRBV7-3 and TRBJ1-1, is as follows: GAGVSQTPSNKVTEKGKYVELRCDPISGHTALYWYRQSLGQGPEFLIYFQGTGAADDSGLPNDRFFAVRPEGSVSTLKIQRTERGDSAVYLCASSLNRAGAGTEAFFGQGTRLTVV.

The CDR3 DNA reads TGTGCCAGCAGTTCTTACTACGGGACAGCCTACGAGCAGTACTTC. This encodes CASSSYYGTAYEQYF. This chain uses TRBV2 with TRBJ2-7; the match to TRBD1 covers 7 bases. The germline CDR1 and CDR2 sequences are SNHLY and FYNNEI. V dropped 5 bases and J dropped 2; count of bases not matched to a gene: 9. The CDR3 is 15 amino acids. Full variable domain (remainder filled in from reference TRBV2 and TRBJ2-7): EPEVTQTPSHQVTQMGQEVILRCVPISNHLYFYWYRQILGQKVEFLVSFYNNEISEKSEIFDDQFSVERPDGSNFTLKIRSTKLEDSAMYFCASSSYYGTAYEQYFGPGTRLTVT.

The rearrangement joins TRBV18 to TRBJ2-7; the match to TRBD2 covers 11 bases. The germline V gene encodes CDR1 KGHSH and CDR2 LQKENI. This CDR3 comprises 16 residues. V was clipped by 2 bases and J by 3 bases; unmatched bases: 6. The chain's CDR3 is CASSPNIGTSGYEQYF. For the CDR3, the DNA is TGTGCCAGCTCACCAAACATCGGGACTAGCGGCTACGAGCAGTACTTC.

The CDR3 protein is CASSSWTGMNTEAFF. CDR3 sequence (DNA): TGTGCCAGCAGCTCCTGGACAGGAATGAACACTGAAGCTTTCTTT. V is TRBV9 and J is TRBJ1-1, with 7 bases fitting TRBD1. Germline V gene lookup returns CDR1 SGDLS and CDR2 YYNGEE. The V and J ends lost 4 bases and 0 bases, in that order; junction bases with no gene match: 6. The CDR3 runs 15 residues. Supplemented by reference TRBV9 and TRBJ1-1, the full variable domain reads DSGVTQTPKHLITATGQRVTLRCSPRSGDLSVYWYQQSLDQGLQFLIQYYNGEERAKGNILERFSAQQFPDLHSELNLSSLELGDSALYFCASSSWTGMNTEAFFGQGTRLTVV.